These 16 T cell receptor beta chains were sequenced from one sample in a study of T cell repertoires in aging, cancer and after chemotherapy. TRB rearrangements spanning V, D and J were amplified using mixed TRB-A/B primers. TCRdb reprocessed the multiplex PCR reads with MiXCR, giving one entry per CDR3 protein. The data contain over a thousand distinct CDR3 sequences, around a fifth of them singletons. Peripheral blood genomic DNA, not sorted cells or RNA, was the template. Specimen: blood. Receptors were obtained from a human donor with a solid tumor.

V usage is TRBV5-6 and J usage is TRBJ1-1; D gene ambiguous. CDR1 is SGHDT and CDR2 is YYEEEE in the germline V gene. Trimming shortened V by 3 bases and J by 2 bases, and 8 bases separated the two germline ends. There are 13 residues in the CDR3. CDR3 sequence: CASSWSGNTEAFF. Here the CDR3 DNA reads TGTGCCAGCAGCTGGTCCGGAAACACTGAAGCTTTCTTT.

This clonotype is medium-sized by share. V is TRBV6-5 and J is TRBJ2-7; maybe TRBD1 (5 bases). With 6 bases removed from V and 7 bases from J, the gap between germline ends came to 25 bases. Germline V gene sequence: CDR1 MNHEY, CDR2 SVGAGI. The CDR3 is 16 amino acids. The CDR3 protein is CASRTSSGAVEKEQYF. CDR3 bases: TGTGCCAGCAGAACCTCGTCTGGGGCGGTCGAGAAGGAGCAGTACTTC.

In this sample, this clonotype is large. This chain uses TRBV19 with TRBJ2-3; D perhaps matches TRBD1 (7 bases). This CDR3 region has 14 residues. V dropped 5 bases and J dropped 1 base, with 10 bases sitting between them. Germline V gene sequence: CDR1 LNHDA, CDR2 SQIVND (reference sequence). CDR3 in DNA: TGTGCCAGTAGTCTCAGGGGGGGCACAGATACGCAGTATTTT. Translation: CASSLRGGTDTQYF.

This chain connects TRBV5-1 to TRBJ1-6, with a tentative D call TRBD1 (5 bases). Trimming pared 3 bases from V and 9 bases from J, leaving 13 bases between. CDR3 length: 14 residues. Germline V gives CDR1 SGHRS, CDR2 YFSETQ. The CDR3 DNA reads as TGCGCCAGCAGCTGTCGGGGGTCAGGTTCACCCCTCCACTTT. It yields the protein CASSCRGSGSPLHF.

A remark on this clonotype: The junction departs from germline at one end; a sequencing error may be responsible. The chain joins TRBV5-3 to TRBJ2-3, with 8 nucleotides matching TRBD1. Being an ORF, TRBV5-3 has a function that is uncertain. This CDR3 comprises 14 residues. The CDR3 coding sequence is TGCGCCAGCAGCTTGGGCAGGGGGCTGGATACGCAGTATTTT. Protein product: CASSLGRGLDTQYF.

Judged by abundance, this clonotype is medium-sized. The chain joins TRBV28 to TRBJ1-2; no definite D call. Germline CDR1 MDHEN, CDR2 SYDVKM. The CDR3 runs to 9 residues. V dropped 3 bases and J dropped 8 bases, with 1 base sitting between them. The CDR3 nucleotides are TGTGCCAGCAGTTTGGGCTACACCTTC. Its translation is CASSLGYTF.

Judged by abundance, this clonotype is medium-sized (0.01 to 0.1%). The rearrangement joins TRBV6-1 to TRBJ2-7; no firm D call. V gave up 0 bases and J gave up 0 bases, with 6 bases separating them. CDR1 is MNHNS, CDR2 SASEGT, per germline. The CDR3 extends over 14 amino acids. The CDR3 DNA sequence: TGTGCCAGCAGTGAAGCCCCACTCTCCTACGAGCAGTACTTC. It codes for CASSEAPLSYEQYF.

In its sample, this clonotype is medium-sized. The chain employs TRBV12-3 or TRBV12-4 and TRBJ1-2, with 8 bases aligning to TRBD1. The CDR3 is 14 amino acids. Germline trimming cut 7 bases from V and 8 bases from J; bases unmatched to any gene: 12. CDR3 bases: TGTGCCAGCAACTCGTACCGGGACAGGAGGGGCTACACCTTC. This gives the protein CASNSYRDRRGYTF.

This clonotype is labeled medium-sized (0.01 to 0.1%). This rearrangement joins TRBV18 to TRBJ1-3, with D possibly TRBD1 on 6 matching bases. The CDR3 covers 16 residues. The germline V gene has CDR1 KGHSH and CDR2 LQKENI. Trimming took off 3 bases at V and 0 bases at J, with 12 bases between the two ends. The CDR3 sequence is CASSPRGINSGNTIYF. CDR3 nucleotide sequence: TGTGCCAGCTCACCCAGGGGAATAAACTCTGGAAACACCATATATTTT. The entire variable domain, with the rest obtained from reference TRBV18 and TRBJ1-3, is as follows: NAGVMQNPRHLVRRRGQEARLRCSPMKGHSHVYWYRQLPEEGLKFMVYLQKENIIDESGMPKERFSAEFPKEGPSILRIQQVVRGDSAAYFCASSPRGINSGNTIYFGEGSWLTVV.

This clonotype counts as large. As DNA, the CDR3 is TGTGCCAGCAGTTGGGACGGATCCCAAGAGACCCAGTACTTC. Translated: CASSWDGSQETQYF. The genes are TRBV6-2 or TRBV6-3 and TRBJ2-5, with D possibly called TRBD1 or TRBD2 (5 bases each). Germline assignment: CDR1 MNHEY and CDR2 SVGEGT. V dropped 4 bases and J dropped 1 base, with 10 bases sitting between them. The CDR3 consists of 14 residues.

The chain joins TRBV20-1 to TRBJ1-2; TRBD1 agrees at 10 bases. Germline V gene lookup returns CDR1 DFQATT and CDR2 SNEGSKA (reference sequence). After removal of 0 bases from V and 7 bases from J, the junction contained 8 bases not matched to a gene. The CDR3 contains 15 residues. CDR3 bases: TGCAGTGCTAGAGAACCGGGACAGGGGCAAGGTGGCTACACCTTC. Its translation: CSAREPGQGQGGYTF.

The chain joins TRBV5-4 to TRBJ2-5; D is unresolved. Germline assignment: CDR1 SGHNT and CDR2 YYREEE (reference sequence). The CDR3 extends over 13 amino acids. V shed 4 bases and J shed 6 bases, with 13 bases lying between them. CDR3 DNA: TGTGCCAGCAGCCCTGGCGTTTTGCAGACCCAGTACTTC. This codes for CASSPGVLQTQYF.

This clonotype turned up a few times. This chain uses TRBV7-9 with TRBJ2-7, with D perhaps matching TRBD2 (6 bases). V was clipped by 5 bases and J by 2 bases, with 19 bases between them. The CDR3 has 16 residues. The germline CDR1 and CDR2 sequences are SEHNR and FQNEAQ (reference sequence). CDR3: CASSLGWSSVTYEQYF. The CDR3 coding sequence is TGTGCCAGCAGCCTCGGCTGGTCTAGCGTAACCTACGAGCAGTACTTC.

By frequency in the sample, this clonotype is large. The chain's CDR3 is CASSRGLAGDYEQYF. CDR3 nucleotide sequence: TGTGCCAGCAGCCGAGGACTAGCGGGAGACTACGAGCAGTACTTC. The chain combines TRBV5-6 with TRBJ2-7, with TRBD2 matching 13 bases. J gave up 3 bases and V 4 bases, and 4 bases lay outside the gene matches. From germline, CDR1 is SGHDT and CDR2 YYEEEE. The CDR3 covers 15 residues.

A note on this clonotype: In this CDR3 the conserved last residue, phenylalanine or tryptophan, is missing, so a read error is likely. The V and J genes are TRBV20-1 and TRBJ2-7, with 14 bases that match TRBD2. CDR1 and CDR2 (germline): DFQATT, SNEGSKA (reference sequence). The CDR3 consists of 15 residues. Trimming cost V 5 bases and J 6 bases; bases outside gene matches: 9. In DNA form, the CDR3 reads TGCAGTGCTCAGACGGGACTAGCGGGAGTCGGCGAGCAGTACTAC. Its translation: CSAQTGLAGVGEQYY.

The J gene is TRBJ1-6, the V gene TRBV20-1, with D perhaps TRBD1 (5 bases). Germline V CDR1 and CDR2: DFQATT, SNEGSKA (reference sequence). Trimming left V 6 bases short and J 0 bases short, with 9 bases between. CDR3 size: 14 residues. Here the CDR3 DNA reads TGCAGTGCCCGACAGAGCTCCTATAATTCACCCCTCCACTTT. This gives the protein CSARQSSYNSPLHF.